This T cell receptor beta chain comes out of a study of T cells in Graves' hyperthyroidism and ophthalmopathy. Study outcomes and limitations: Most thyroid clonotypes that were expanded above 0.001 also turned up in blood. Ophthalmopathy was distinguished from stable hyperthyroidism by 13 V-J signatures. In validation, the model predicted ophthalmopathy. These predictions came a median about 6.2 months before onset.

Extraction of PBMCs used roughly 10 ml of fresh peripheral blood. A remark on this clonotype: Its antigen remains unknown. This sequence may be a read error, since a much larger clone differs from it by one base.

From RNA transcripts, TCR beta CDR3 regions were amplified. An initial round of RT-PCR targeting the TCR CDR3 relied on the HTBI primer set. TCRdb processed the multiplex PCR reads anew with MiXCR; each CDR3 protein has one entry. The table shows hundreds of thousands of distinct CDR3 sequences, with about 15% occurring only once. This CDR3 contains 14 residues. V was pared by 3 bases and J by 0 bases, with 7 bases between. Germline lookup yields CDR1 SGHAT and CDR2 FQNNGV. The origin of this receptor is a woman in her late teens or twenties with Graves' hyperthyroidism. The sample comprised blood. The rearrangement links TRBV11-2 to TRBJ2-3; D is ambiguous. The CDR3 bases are TGTGCCAGCAGCTTCCTAATCAGCACAGATACGCAGTATTTT. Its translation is CASSFLISTDTQYF.